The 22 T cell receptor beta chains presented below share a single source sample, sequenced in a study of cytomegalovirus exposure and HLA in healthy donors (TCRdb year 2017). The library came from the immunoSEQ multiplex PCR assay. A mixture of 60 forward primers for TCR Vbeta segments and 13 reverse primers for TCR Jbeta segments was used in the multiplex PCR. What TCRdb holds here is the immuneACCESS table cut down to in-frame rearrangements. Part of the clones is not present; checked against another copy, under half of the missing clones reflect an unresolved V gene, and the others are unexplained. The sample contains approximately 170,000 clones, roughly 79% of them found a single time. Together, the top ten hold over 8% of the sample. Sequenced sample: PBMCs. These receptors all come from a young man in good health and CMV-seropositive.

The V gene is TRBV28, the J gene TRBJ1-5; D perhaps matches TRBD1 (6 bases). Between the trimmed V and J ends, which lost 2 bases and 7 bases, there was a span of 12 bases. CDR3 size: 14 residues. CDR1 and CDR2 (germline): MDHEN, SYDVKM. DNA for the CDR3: TGTGCCAGCAGTTTAGGGGGGGGGCGACAGCCCCAGCATTTT. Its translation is CASSLGGGRQPQHF. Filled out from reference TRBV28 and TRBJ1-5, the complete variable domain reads DVKVTQSSRYLVKRTGEKVFLECVQDMDHENMFWYRQDPGLGLRLIYFSYDVKMKEKGDIPEGYSVSREKKERFSLILESASTNQTSMYLCASSLGGGRQPQHFGDGTRLSIL.

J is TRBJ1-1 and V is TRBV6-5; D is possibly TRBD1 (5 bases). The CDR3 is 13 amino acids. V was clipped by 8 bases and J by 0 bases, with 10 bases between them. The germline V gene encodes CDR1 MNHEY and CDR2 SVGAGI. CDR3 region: CASAGPMNTEAFF. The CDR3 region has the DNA TGTGCCAGCGCGGGGCCGATGAACACTGAAGCTTTCTTT.

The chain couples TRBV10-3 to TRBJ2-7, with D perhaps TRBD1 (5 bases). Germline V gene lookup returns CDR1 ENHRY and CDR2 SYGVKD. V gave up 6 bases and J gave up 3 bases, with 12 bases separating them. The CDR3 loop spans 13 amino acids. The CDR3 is CAISLDNFYEQYF. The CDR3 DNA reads TGTGCCATCAGCTTGGACAACTTCTACGAGCAGTACTTC.

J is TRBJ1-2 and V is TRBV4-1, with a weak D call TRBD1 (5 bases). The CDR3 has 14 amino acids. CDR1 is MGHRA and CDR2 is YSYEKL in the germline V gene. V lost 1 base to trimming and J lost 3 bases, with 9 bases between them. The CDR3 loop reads CASSQGVTDYGYTF. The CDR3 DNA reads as TGCGCCAGCAGCCAAGGTGTGACAGACTATGGCTACACCTTC.

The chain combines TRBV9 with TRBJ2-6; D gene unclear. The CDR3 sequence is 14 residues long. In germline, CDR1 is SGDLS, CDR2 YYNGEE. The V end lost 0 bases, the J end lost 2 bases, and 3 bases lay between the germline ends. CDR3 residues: CASSVGAGANVLTF. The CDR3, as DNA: TGTGCCAGCAGCGTAGGCGCTGGGGCCAACGTCCTGACTTTC.

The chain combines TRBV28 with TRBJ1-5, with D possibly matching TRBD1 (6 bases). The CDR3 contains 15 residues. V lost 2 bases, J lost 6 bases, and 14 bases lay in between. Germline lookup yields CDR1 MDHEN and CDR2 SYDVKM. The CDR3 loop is CASSLGGARAQPQHF. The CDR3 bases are TGTGCCAGCAGTTTAGGGGGGGCGCGGGCTCAGCCCCAGCATTTT.

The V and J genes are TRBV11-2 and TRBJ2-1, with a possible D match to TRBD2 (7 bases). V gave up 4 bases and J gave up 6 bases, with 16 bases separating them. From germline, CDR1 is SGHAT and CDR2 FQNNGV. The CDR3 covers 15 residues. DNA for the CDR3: TGTGCCAGCAGCTCCCTGGGGGGGGCCGGCAATGAGCAGTTCTTC. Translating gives CASSSLGGAGNEQFF.

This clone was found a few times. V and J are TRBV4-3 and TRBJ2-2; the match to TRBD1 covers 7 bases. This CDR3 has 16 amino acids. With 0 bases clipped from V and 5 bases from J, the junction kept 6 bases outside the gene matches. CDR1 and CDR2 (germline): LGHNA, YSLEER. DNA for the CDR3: TGCGCCAGCAGCCAAGACCGACAGGGATGGACCGGGGAGCTGTTTTTT. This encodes CASSQDRQGWTGELFF.

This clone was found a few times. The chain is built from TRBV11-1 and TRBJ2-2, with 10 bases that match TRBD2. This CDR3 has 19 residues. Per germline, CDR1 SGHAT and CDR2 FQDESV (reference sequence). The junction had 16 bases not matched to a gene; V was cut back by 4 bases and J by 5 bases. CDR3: CASSSGLAEKEWATGELFF. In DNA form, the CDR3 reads TGTGCCAGCAGCTCAGGACTAGCGGAAAAGGAATGGGCAACCGGGGAGCTGTTTTTT. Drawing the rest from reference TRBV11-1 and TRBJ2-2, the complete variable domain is EAEVAQSPRYKITEKSQAVAFWCDPISGHATLYWYRQILGQGPELLVQFQDESVVDDSQLPKDRFSAERLKGVDSTLKIQPAELGDSAMYLCASSSGLAEKEWATGELFFGEGSRLTVL.

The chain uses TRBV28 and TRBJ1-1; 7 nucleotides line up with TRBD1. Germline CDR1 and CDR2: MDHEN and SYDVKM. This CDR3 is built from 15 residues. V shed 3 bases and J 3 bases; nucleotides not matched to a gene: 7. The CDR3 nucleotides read TGTGCCAGCAGTTTTAGAGGGGGCTCGGACACTGAAGCTTTCTTT. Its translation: CASSFRGGSDTEAFF.

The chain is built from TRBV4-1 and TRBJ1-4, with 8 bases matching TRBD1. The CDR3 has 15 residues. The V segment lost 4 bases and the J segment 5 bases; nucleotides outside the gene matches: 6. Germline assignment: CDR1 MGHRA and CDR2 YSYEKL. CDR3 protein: CASSPQRDRNEKLFF. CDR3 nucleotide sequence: TGCGCCAGCAGCCCACAACGGGACAGGAATGAAAAACTGTTTTTT.

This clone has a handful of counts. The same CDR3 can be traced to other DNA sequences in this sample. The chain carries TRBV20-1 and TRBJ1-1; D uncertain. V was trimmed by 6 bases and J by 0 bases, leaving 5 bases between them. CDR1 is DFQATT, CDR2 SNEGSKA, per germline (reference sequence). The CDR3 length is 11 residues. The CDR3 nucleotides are TGCAGTGCCCCGTTGAACACTGAAGCTTTCTTT. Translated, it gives CSAPLNTEAFF.

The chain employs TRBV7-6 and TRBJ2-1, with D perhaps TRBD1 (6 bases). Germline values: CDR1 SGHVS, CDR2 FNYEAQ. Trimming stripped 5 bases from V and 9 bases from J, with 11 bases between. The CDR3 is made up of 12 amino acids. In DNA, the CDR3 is TGTGCCAGCAGCCAACAGGGCAGTGAGCAGTTCTTC. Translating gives CASSQQGSEQFF.

The CDR3: CASSLEEDFF. CDR3 in DNA: TGTGCCAGCAGCTTGGAAGAGGATTTTTTT. The rearrangement links TRBV5-5 to TRBJ1-4; D unresolved. V dropped 0 bases and J dropped 17 bases, with 8 bases sitting between them. The CDR3 loop spans 10 amino acids. Per the germline V gene, CDR1 is SGHKS and CDR2 is YYEKEE (reference sequence).

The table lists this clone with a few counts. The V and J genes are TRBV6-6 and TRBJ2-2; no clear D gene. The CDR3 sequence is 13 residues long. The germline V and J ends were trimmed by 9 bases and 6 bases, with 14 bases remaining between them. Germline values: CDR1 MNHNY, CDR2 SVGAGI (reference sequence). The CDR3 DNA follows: TGTGCCAGTCAGTCCTTTTTGTCCGGGGAGCTGTTTTTT. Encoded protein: CASQSFLSGELFF.

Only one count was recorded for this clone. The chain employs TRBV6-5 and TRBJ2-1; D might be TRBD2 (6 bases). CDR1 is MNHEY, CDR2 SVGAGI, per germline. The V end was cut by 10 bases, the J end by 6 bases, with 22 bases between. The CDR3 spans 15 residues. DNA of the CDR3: TGTGCCATCCGGTCAGAAACGGGAGCCCGCAATGAGCAGTTCTTC. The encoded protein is CAIRSETGARNEQFF.

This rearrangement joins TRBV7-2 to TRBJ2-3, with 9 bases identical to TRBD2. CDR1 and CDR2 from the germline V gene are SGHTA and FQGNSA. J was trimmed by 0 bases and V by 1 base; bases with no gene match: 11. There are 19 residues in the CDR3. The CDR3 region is CASSLESPLAGTSTDTQYF. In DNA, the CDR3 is TGTGCCAGCAGCTTAGAGTCCCCTCTAGCGGGAACTAGCACAGATACGCAGTATTTT.

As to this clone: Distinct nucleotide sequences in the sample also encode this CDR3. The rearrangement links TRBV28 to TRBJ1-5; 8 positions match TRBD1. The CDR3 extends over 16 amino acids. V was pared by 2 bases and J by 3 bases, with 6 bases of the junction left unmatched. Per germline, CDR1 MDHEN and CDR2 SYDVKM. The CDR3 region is CASSLPQGADNQPQHF. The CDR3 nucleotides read TGTGCCAGCAGTTTACCCCAGGGGGCGGACAATCAGCCCCAGCATTTT.

Here the CDR3 DNA reads TGTGCCGTACGACAGGGCAGCCCTGGAAACACCATATATTTT. Protein sequence: CAVRQGSPGNTIYF. This chain links TRBV2 with TRBJ1-3, with TRBD1 matching over 7 bases. CDR1 and CDR2 (germline): SNHLY, FYNNEI. The junction had 9 bases not matched to a gene; V was cut back by 11 bases and J by 2 bases. The CDR3 contains 14 residues.

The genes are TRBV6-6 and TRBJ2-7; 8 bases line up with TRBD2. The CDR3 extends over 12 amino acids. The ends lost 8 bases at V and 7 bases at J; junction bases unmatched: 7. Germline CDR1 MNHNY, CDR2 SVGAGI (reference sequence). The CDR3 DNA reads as TGTGCCAGCTCCCCCGGGGGGGGAGAGCAGTACTTC. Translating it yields CASSPGGGEQYF.

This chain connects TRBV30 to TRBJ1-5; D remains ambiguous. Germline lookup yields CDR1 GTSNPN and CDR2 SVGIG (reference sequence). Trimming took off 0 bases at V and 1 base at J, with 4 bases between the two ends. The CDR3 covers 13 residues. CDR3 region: CAWSVTSNQPQHF. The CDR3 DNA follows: TGTGCCTGGAGTGTCACAAGCAATCAGCCCCAGCATTTT.

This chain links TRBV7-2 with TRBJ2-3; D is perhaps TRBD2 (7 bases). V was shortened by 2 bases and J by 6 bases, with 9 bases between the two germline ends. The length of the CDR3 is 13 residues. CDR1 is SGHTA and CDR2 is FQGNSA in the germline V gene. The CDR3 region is CASSLRGGDTQYF. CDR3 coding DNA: TGTGCCAGCAGCTTAAGGGGGGGGGATACGCAGTATTTT.